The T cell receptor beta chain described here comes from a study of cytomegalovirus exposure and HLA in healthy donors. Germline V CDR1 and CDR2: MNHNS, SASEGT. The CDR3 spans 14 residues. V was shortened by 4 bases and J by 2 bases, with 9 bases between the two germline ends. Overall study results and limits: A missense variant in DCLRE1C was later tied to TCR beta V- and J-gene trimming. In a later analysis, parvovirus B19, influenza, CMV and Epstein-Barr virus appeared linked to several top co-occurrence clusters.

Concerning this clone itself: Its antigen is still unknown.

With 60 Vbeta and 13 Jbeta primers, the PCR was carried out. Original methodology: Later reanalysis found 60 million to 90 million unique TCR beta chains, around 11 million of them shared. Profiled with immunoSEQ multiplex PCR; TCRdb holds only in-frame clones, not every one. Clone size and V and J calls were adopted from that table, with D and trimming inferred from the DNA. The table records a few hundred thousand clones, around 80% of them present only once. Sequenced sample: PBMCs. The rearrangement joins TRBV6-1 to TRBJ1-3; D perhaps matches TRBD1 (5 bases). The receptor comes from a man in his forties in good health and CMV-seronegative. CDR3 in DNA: TGTGCCAGCAGTGGACGGGGGGCTGGAAACACCATATATTTT. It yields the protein CASSGRGAGNTIYF.